This T cell receptor beta chain was sequenced during a study of blood T cell repertoires in COVID-19. Across the study: There were acute and convalescent COVID-19 samples, and they came from the United States, Italy and Spain. T cells, B-cell-depleted T cells, or PBMCs supplied cDNA or gDNA.

Seattle patient enrollment occurred during active infection, with longitudinal follow-up thereafter. In the original workflow: How many nucleated cells were present was estimated from reference gene primer amplification. Here immunoSEQ multiplex PCR was the method, and the copy in TCRdb shows in-frame clones only, minus some. For V, J and clone size, that table is used; D and trimming come from the DNA. The profile covers 150,000 or so clones, with around 86% appearing a single time and less than 0.7% taken by the ten largest. The sequencing input was peripheral blood. The receptor was isolated from a man between 60 and 75 years old with COVID-19, enrolled during active disease.

The CDR3 spells CASSPRGGTGANVLTF. CDR3 DNA: TGTGCCAGCAGCCCGAGAGGGGGCACTGGGGCCAACGTCCTGACTTTC. V is TRBV3-1 (or the pseudogene TRBV3-2) and J is TRBJ2-6; 7 nucleotides line up with TRBD1. V shed 4 bases, J shed 2 bases, and the junction held 5 bases outside the gene matches. Germline V gives CDR1 LGHDT, CDR2 YNNKEL (reference sequence). This CDR3 contains 16 residues.